The 3 T cell receptor beta chains given below trace back to one sample, sequenced in a study of cytomegalovirus exposure and HLA in healthy donors. It was with 60 Vbeta and 13 Jbeta primers that the PCR ran. Produced via immunoSEQ multiplex PCR; TCRdb's table is partial and in-frame only. The data contain 180,000 or so clones, more than 75% of them singletons. Sequencing was done on a sample of PBMCs. All receptors come from a woman between 50 and 59 years old in good health and CMV-seropositive.

A word on this clone: Other DNA sequences in this sample translate to the same CDR3. The genes are TRBV4-1 and TRBJ2-1; TRBD2 agrees at 9 bases. Germline assignment: CDR1 MGHRA and CDR2 YSYEKL. This CDR3 contains 16 residues. With V trimmed by 1 base and J by 3 bases, 4 bases remained unmatched. For the CDR3, the DNA is TGCGCCAGCAGCCAAGCTGGGCGGGGGGGCTACAATGAGCAGTTCTTC. Its protein product is CASSQAGRGGYNEQFF.

This clone was seen once. The chain carries TRBV5-4 and TRBJ2-1; TRBD2 aligns across 9 bases. This CDR3 is 15 amino acids long. V lost 4 bases and J lost 9; bases outside the gene matches: 11. Germline lookup yields CDR1 SGHNT and CDR2 YYREEE (reference sequence). As DNA, the CDR3 is TGTGCCAGCAGCCATAGCGGGGGCAGTTATTCTGAGCAGTTCTTC. Its translation: CASSHSGGSYSEQFF.

The chain carries TRBV5-4 and TRBJ2-1, with TRBD2 identical over 8 bases. CDR1 and CDR2 (germline): SGHNT, YYREEE (reference sequence). This CDR3 has 13 residues. V trimming: 4 bases; J trimming: 7 bases; junction bases outside the gene matches: 4. CDR3: CASSLRGGNEQFF. The CDR3 bases are TGTGCCAGCAGCCTCCGCGGGGGGAATGAGCAGTTCTTC.